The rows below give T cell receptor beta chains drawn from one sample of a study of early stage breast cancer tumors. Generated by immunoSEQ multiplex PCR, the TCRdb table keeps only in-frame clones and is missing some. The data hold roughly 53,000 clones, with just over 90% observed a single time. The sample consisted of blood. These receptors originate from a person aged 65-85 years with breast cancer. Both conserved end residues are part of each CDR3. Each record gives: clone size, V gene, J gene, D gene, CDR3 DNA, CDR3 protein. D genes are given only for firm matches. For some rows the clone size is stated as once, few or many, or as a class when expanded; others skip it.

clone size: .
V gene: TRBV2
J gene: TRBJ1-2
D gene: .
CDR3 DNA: TGTGCCAGCATCCAAGGGGCGGATGGCTACACCTTC
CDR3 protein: CASIQGADGYTF

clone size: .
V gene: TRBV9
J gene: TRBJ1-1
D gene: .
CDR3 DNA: TGTGCCAGCAGCCGGGGGGAGGGACTGTTCAGTGAAGCTTTCTTT
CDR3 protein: CASSRGEGLFSEAFF

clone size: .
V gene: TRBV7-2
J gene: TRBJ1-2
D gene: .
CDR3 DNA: TGTGCCAGCAGCCCGGACAGCCAGAACTATGGCTACACCTTC
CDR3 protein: CASSPDSQNYGYTF

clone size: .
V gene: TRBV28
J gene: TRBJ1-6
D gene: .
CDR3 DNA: TGTGCCAGCAGCCCCAGCTCCTATAATTCACCCCTCCACTTT
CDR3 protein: CASSPSSYNSPLHF

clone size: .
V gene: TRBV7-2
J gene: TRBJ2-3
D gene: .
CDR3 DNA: TGTGCCAGCAGCTTAGAGTGGGGGGAAGATACGCAGTATTTT
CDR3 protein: CASSLEWGEDTQYF

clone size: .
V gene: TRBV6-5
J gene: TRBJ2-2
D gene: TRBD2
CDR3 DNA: TGTGCCAGCAGTTACTCGGGGGGGTTATACACCGGGGAGCTGTTTTTT
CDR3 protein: CASSYSGGLYTGELFF

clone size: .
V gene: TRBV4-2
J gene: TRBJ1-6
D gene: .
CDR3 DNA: TGTGCCAGCAGCCAAGAAGCCAGGGGTCTAGGACATTCACCCCTCCACTTT
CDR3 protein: CASSQEARGLGHSPLHF

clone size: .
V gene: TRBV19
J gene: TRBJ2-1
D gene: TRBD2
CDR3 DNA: TGTGCCAGTAGTATAGATCCCTTGGGACTAGCGGGGGGAAAATACAATGAGCAGTTCTTC
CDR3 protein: CASSIDPLGLAGGKYNEQFF

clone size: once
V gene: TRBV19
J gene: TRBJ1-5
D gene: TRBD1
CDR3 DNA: TGTGCCACCGAAGACAGGGGAAGGGGCAATCAGCCCCAGCATTTT
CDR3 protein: CATEDRGRGNQPQHF

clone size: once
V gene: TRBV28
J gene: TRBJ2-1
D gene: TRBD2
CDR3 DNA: TGTGCCAGCAGTGGACTAGTAGCCTACAATGAGCAGTTCTTC
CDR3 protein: CASSGLVAYNEQFF

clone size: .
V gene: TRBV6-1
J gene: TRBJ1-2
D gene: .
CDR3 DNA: TGTGCCAGCAGTGAAGGCTCGCCAGGGGTCTATGGCTACACCTTC
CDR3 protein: CASSEGSPGVYGYTF

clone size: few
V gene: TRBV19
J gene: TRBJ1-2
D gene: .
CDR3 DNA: TGTGCCAGTAGTGTAGCCCCCAGGGAACCCTATGGCTACACCTTC
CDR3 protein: CASSVAPREPYGYTF

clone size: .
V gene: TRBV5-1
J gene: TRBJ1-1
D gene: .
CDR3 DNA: TGCGCCAGCAGCTTGAGTCCGGGCACGGGGGAAGCTTTCTTT
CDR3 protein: CASSLSPGTGEAFF

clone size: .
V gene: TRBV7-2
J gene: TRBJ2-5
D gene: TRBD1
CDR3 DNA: TGTGCCAGCAGCTTAGTTCGGGACAGCCAAGAGACCCAGTACTTC
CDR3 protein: CASSLVRDSQETQYF

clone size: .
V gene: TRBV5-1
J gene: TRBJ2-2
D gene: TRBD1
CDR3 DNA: TGCGCCAGCAAGGGGGACAGCGCCTACACCGGGGAGCTGTTTTTT
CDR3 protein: CASKGDSAYTGELFF

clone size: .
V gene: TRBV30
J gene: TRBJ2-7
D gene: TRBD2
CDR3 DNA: TGTGCCTGGAGTGTCCTAGCGGGAGCCGTATACGAGCAGTACTTC
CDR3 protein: CAWSVLAGAVYEQYF

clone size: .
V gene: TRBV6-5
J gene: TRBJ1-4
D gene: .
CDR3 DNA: TGTGCCAGCAGTTACCGGGACAAAGATGAAAAACTGTTTTTT
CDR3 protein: CASSYRDKDEKLFF

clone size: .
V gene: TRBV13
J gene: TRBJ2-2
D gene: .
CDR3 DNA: TGTGCCAGCAGCTTAGTCCAGGCGTACACCGGGGAGCTGTTTTTT
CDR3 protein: CASSLVQAYTGELFF

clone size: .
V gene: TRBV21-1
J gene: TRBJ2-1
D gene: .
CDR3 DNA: TGTGCCAGCAGCCCCCGGAGATACAATGAGCAGTTCTTC
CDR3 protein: CASSPRRYNEQFF

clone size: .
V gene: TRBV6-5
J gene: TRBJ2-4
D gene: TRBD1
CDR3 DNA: TGTGCCAGCAGTAAGCCGGGACAGGGATACATTCAGTACTTC
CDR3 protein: CASSKPGQGYIQYF

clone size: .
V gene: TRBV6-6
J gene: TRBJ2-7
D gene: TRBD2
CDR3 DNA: TGTGCCAGCAGTTCCAAGCGGGAGGCCTCCTACGAGCAGTACTTC
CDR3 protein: CASSSKREASYEQYF

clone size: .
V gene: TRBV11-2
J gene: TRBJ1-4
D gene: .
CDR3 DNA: TGTGCCAGCAGCTTAGATTTAAGTGGGCAGGGCCCCGAAAAACTGTTTTTT
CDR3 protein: CASSLDLSGQGPEKLFF

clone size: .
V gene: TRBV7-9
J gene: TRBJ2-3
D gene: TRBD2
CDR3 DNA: TGTGCCAGCAGCATCGGGACTAGCGGGATAGATACGCAGTATTTT
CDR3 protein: CASSIGTSGIDTQYF

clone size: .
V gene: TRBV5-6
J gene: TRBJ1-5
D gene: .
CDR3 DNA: TGTGCCAGCACTCGAGGGGGGGACCAGCCCCAGCATTTT
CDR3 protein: CASTRGGDQPQHF

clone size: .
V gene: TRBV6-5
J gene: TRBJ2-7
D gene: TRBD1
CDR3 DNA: TGTGCCAGTAGTTACTCCCGGACAGGGGGGTACTACGAGCAGTACTTC
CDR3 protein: CASSYSRTGGYYEQYF

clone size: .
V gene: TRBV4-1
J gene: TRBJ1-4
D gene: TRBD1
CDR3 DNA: TGCGCCAGCAGCCGCCTAAGGACAGGGGACGAAAAACTGTTTTTT
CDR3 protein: CASSRLRTGDEKLFF

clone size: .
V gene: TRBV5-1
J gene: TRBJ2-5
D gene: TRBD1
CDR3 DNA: TGCGCCAGCAGCCTCCGACAGGGCCAAGAGACCCAGTACTTC
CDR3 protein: CASSLRQGQETQYF

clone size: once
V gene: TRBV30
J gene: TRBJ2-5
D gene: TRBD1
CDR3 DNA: TGTGCCGGGGGACAGGGCAATCAAGAGACCCAGTACTTC
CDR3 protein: CAGGQGNQETQYF

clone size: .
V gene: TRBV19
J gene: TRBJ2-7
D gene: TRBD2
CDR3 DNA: TGTGCCAGTAGTATAGTTAGCGGGGGATTCTACGAGCAGTACTTC
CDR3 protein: CASSIVSGGFYEQYF

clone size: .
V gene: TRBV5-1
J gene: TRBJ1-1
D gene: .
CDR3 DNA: TGCGCCAGCAGCTCCACGGGCAGGGACACTGAAGCTTTCTTT
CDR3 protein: CASSSTGRDTEAFF

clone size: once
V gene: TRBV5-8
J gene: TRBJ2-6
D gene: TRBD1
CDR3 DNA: TGTGCCAGCAGCTTGCAGGGGGTGCGCTCTGGGGCCAACGTCCTGACTTTC
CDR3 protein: CASSLQGVRSGANVLTF

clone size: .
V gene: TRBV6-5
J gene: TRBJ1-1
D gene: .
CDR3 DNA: TGTGCCAGCAGGTACAATATGAACACTGAAGCTTTCTTT
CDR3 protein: CASRYNMNTEAFF

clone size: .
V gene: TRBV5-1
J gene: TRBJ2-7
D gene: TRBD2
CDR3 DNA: TGCGCCAGCAGCTTGAGACTAGCGGACTTTATGGGGGAGCAGTACTTC
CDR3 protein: CASSLRLADFMGEQYF

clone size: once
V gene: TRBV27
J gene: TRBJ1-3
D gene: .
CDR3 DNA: TGTGCCAGCAGTAGGAGCTCTGGAAACACCATATATTTT
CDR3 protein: CASSRSSGNTIYF

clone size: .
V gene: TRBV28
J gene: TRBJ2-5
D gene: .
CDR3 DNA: TGTGCCCATTCCCGGGACTCCCAAGAGACCCAGTACTTC
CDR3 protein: CAHSRDSQETQYF

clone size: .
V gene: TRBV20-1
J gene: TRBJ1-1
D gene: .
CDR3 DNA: TGCAGTGCTAGACTGACTGAAGCTTTCTTT
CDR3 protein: CSARLTEAFF

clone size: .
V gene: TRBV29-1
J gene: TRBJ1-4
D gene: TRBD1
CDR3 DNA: TGCAGCGCGGGACAGGGTAATGAAAAACTGTTTTTT
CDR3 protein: CSAGQGNEKLFF

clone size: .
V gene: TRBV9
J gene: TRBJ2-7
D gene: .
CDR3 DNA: TGTGCCAGCAGCTCAGGAGGCCGCTCCTACGAGCAGTACTTC
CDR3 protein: CASSSGGRSYEQYF

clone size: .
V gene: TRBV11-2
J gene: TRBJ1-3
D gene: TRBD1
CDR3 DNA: TGTGCCTGGGGACAGCACCTCTCTGGAAACACCATATATTTT
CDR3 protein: CAWGQHLSGNTIYF

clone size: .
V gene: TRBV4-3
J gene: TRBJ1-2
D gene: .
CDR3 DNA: TGCGCCAGCAGCCAAGACCGGGGATCGAACTATGGCTACACCTTC
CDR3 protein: CASSQDRGSNYGYTF

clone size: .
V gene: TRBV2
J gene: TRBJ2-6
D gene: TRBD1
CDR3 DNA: TGTGCCAGCAGGGAGACAGGGGGCGTATACGTTGGGGCCAACGTCCTGACTTTC
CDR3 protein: CASRETGGVYVGANVLTF

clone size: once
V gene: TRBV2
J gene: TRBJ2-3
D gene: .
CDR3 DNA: TGTGCCAGCAGTGGACTAACTAGCACAGATACGCAGTATTTT
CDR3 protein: CASSGLTSTDTQYF

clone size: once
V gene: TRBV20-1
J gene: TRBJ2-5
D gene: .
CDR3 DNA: TGCAGTGCTAGAGATAGGCTGGAGGGGTACTTC
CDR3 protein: CSARDRLEGYF

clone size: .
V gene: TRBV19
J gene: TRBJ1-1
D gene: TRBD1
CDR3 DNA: TGTGCCAGTAGTAGGGACAGAGTGGGCCCGAACACTGAAGCTTTCTTT
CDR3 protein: CASSRDRVGPNTEAFF

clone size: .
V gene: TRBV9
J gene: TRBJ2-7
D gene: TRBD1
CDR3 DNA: TGTGCCAGCAGCGTATATGAGGGGGCGTACGAGCAGTACTTC
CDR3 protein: CASSVYEGAYEQYF

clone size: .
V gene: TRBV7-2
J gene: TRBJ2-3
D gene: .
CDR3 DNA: TGTGCCAGCCGAGCGACCACCACAGATACGCAGTATTTT
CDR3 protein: CASRATTTDTQYF

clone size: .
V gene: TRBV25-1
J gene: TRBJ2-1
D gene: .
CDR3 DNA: TGTGCCAGCAGTGATCTCAGGGGATCCGATGAGCAGTTCTTC
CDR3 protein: CASSDLRGSDEQFF

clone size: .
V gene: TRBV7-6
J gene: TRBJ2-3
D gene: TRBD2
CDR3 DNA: TGTGCCAGCAGCTTTAGAGCGGGAGAAGGGACAGATACGCAGTATTTT
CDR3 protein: CASSFRAGEGTDTQYF

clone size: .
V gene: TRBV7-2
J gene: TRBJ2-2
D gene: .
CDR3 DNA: TGTGCCAGCAGCCTCAGGAACACCGGGGAGCTGTTTTTT
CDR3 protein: CASSLRNTGELFF

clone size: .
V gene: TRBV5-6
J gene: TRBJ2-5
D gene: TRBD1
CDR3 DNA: TGTGGAACGGGACAGGGGGGAGAGACCCAGTACTTC
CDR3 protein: CGTGQGGETQYF

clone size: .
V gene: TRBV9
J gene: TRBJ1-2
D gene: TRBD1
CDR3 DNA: TGTGCCAGCAGCCCCACGGACAGGGCCTATGGCTACACCTTC
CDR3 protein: CASSPTDRAYGYTF

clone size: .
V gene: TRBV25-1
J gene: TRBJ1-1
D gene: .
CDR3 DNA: TGTGCCAGCAGGGCCGGGGATTACACTGAAGCTTTCTTT
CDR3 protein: CASRAGDYTEAFF

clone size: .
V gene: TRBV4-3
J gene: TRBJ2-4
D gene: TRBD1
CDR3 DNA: TGCGCCAGCAGCTTCGACGGACAGGGGGGCAAAAACATTCAGTACTTC
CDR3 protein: CASSFDGQGGKNIQYF

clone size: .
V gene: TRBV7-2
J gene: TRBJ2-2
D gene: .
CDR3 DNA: TGTGCCAGCAGCTTGCGAGGTTTCCCCGCGAACACCGGGGAGCTGTTTTTT
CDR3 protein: CASSLRGFPANTGELFF